The entry that follows covers one T cell receptor (beta chain) sequence. The data derive from a study of shared clonotypes between healthy human individuals. The CDR3 covers 14 residues. CDR1 and CDR2 (germline): SGHRS, YFSETQ. Trimming cost V 4 bases and J 5 bases; bases outside gene matches: 8. CD8 memory pooled CD45RO+ cells and CCR7-negative CD45RA+ TemRA cells. Method: immunoSEQ multiplex PCR; TCRdb's copy keeps in-frame clones and lacks some. The data contain about 79,000 clones, under 65% of them singletons. V gene TRBV5-1 combines with J gene TRBJ2-5, with 7 bases lining up with TRBD1. This sequence was found in a young man in good health. The sample was memory CD8+ T cells sorted from blood. Regarding subset: CD45RO+ cells pooled with CCR7-negative TemRA cells. DNA of the CDR3: TGCGCCAGCAGCGTAACAGGGGTTGGCGAGACCCAGTACTTC. Protein sequence: CASSVTGVGETQYF.